Shown below are 10 T cell receptor beta chains from a single sample sequenced in a study of blood T cells in healthy people across ages. A second about 7 to 11 cycle PCR used barcoded and J-beta primers. Each CDR3 protein gets one entry after TCRdb re-called the 5' RACE reads with MiXCR. The table lists about 780,000 distinct CDR3 sequences, less than 60% of them singletons. Sequences were obtained from blood. Receptors originate from an elderly man in good health.

Worth noting for this clonotype: A much larger clone differs by one base, so this may be a read error. The chain carries TRBV20-1 and TRBJ2-4, with 7 bases matching TRBD2. The end of the DNA fits TRBJ2-5 better, so the J call may be wrong. CDR3 length: 15 residues. CDR1 and CDR2 (germline): DFQATT, SNEGSKA (reference sequence). Here the CDR3 DNA reads TGCAGTGCTAGAGACGCGAATAGCGGGCAAGAGACCCAGTACTTC. Protein: CSARDANSGQETQYF.

This chain links TRBV20-1 with TRBJ2-1; 13 bases are shared with TRBD2. V trimming: 3 bases; J trimming: 5 bases; junction bases outside the gene matches: 4. The CDR3 contains 15 residues. CDR1 DFQATT and CDR2 SNEGSKA come from the germline V gene (reference sequence). CDR3 nucleotides: TGCAGTGCTAGCCGACTAGCGGGAGGTCACAATGAGCAGTTCTTC. Translated: CSASRLAGGHNEQFF.

The chain recombines TRBV7-9 with TRBJ1-6; tentatively, D is TRBD1 (5 bases). V lost 5 bases to trimming and J lost 0 bases, with 14 bases between them. The germline gives CDR1 SEHNR, CDR2 FQNEAQ (reference sequence). The length of the CDR3 is 17 residues. This CDR3 reads CASSKRTLSSYNSPLHF. For the CDR3, the DNA is TGTGCCAGCAGCAAACGGACATTGAGCTCCTATAATTCACCCCTCCACTTT.

The V call is TRBV20-1, the J call TRBJ2-7; D tentatively reads TRBD1 or TRBD2 (5 bases each). The CDR3 consists of 13 residues. From germline, CDR1 is DFQATT and CDR2 SNEGSKA (reference sequence). V was shortened by 7 bases and J by 8 bases, with 21 bases between the two germline ends. Here the CDR3 DNA reads TGCAGTGTCGGGACGGATAATCCTACGAAGCAGTACTTC. Translation: CSVGTDNPTKQYF.

For this clonotype: Because it lacks the conserved phenylalanine or tryptophan at the end, this CDR3 is likely a read error. The gene calls are TRBV7-9 and TRBJ2-7, with D possibly being TRBD2 (7 bases). The J call is uncertain, as TRBJ2-5 better fits the DNA end. The CDR3 consists of 15 residues. CDR1 and CDR2 from the germline V gene are SEHNR and FQNEAQ (reference sequence). The DNA of the CDR3 is TGTGCCAGCAGCCCCGTGAGGGGGGGCCAAGAGACCCAGTACCTC. Its protein product is CASSPVRGGQETQYL.

This clonotype was detected only a few times. The J gene is TRBJ2-5, the V gene TRBV6-5, with D tentatively TRBD2 (6 bases). This CDR3 has 14 residues. V was cut by 6 bases and J by 4 bases, with 15 bases left in between. Germline V lookup: CDR1 MNHEY, CDR2 SVGAGI. CDR3 residues: CASRFTWRGETQYF. Written as DNA, the CDR3 is TGTGCCAGCAGATTTACATGGAGGGGAGAGACCCAGTACTTC.

This CDR3 is CASSQGGLEAETQYF. CDR3 nucleotides: TGCGCCAGCAGCCAGGGTGGACTAGAGGCGGAGACCCAGTACTTC. The J gene is TRBJ2-5, the V gene TRBV4-1, with 7 bases fitting TRBD2. The CDR3 runs to 15 residues. The ends lost 3 bases at V and 5 bases at J; junction bases unmatched: 9. Germline V gene sequence: CDR1 MGHRA, CDR2 YSYEKL.

This clonotype was seen more than once but under ten times. The CDR3 region is CSARESGGPGEQYF. CDR3 coding DNA: TGCAGTGCTAGAGAATCGGGAGGCCCTGGCGAGCAGTACTTC. This chain uses TRBV20-1 with TRBJ2-4; TRBD2 aligns across 7 bases. TRBJ2-7 matches the DNA end more closely, so the J call is doubtful. The CDR3 loop spans 14 amino acids. Per the germline V gene, CDR1 is DFQATT and CDR2 is SNEGSKA (reference sequence).

The gene calls are TRBV29-1 and TRBJ1-3; 7 nucleotides line up with TRBD1. Germline trimming cut 6 bases from V and 0 bases from J; bases unmatched to any gene: 8. The CDR3 spans 15 residues. The germline gives CDR1 SQVTM, CDR2 ANQGSEA. In nucleotides, the CDR3 is TGCAGCGTCCACCAGGGGGGGAACTCTGGAAACACCATATATTTT. The encoded protein is CSVHQGGNSGNTIYF. The whole variable domain, filled in from reference TRBV29-1 and TRBJ1-3, reads SAVISQKPSRDICQRGTSLTIQCQVDSQVTMMFWYRQQPGQSLTLIATANQGSEATYESGFVIDKFPISRPNLTFSTLTVSNMSPEDSSIYLCSVHQGGNSGNTIYFGEGSWLTVV.

CDR3 DNA: TGTGCCTGGGGAAAGCACCAAGACGAGCAGTTCTTC. This translates into CAWGKHQDEQFF. The genes are TRBV30 and TRBJ2-1, with D uncertain. V lost 5 bases to trimming and J lost 10 bases, with 15 bases between them. The CDR3 has 12 residues. The V gene's germline CDR1 is GTSNPN and CDR2 SVGIG (reference sequence).